Below are 21 T cell receptor beta chains sequenced from a single sample in a study of response to subunit inactivated influenza vaccine. TCRdb processed the RT-PCR reads anew with MiXCR; each CDR3 protein has one entry. The sample includes around 750,000 distinct CDR3 sequences, less than 25% seen only once; the top ten take roughly 10%. Sample: PBMCs from blood, taken about 5 days after vaccination. These receptors were obtained from a man between 45 and 60 years old who received an inactivated influenza vaccine.

The rearrangement links TRBV20-1 to TRBJ2-5, with 10 positions matching TRBD2. CDR1 and CDR2 from the germline V gene are DFQATT and SNEGSKA (reference sequence). V was clipped by 0 bases and J by 5 bases; unmatched bases: 6. This CDR3 has 15 residues. CDR3 sequence reads: CSARDSGGPLETQYF. The CDR3 bases are TGCAGTGCTAGAGATAGCGGGGGGCCCTTGGAGACCCAGTACTTC.

The chain uses TRBV6-2 or TRBV6-3 and TRBJ2-5, with D unclear. CDR3 length: 11 residues. Per germline, CDR1 MNHEY and CDR2 SVGEGT. Trimming cost V 5 bases and J 9 bases, with 10 bases left between them. CDR3 sequence: CASSPRWAQYF. CDR3 DNA sequence: TGTGCCAGCAGTCCCAGGTGGGCCCAGTACTTC.

The chain recombines TRBV3-1 with TRBJ2-2, with D possibly TRBD1 on 5 matching bases. V was trimmed by 2 bases and J by 14 bases, leaving 21 bases between them. The CDR3 is made up of 15 amino acids. Germline CDR1 is LGHDT and CDR2 is YNNKEL (reference sequence). Here the CDR3 reads CASSQRMGRAGNLFF. The CDR3 coding sequence is TGTGCCAGCAGCCAACGGATGGGCAGGGCCGGTAATCTGTTTTTT. The variable domain in full, with the rest retrieved from reference TRBV3-1 and TRBJ2-2, is DTAVSQTPKYLVTQMGNDKSIKCEQNLGHDTMYWYKQDSKKFLKIMFSYNNKELIINETVPNRFSPKSPDKAHLNLHINSLELGDSAVYFCASSQRMGRAGNLFFGEGSRLTVL.

The chain employs TRBV9 and TRBJ2-5; D remains unclear. Trimming took off 3 bases at V and 4 bases at J, with 13 bases between the two ends. CDR3 length equals 14 residues. The germline gives CDR1 SGDLS, CDR2 YYNGEE. The CDR3 DNA reads as TGTGCCAGCAGCGCCGACGTTCGAGGAGAGACCCAGTACTTC. Translated: CASSADVRGETQYF.

This chain uses TRBV20-1 with TRBJ2-3; D unclear. The germline V gene encodes CDR1 DFQATT and CDR2 SNEGSKA (reference sequence). V lost 3 bases to trimming and J lost 3 bases, with 16 bases between them. This CDR3 is 15 amino acids long. CDR3 nucleotides: TGCAGTGCTAGTGGAAGATCACGAAAAACAGATACGCAGTATTTT. Translating gives CSASGRSRKTDTQYF.

This clonotype was observed a single time. The chain links TRBV10-3 to TRBJ2-7; D ambiguous. The length of the CDR3 is 13 residues. Germline values: CDR1 ENHRY, CDR2 SYGVKD. V was clipped by 3 bases and J by 4 bases, with 10 bases between them. The CDR3 DNA is TGTGCCATCAGTGAACGTACACGTTACGAGCAGTACTTC. As protein: CAISERTRYEQYF.

J is TRBJ2-5 and V is TRBV20-1; TRBD1 or TRBD2 may be the D gene (5 bases each). This CDR3 has 13 amino acids. Per germline, CDR1 DFQATT and CDR2 SNEGSKA (reference sequence). Trimming cost V 8 bases and J 7 bases, with 20 bases left between them. The CDR3 region is CSFYLGPVGTQYF. CDR3 DNA sequence: TGCAGTTTCTATCTGGGACCGGTGGGGACCCAGTACTTC.

In this sample, this clonotype turned up a few times. J is TRBJ2-1 and V is TRBV5-1, with D perhaps matching TRBD2 (6 bases). The CDR3 sequence is 17 residues long. Trimming took off 4 bases at V and 0 bases at J, with 17 bases between the two ends. Germline CDR1 reads SGHRS; CDR2 reads YFSETQ. The CDR3 loop reads CASSAYGTESSYNEQFF. The CDR3, as DNA: TGCGCCAGCAGCGCATACGGGACTGAAAGCTCCTACAATGAGCAGTTCTTC. Based on the CDR3 plus reference TRBV5-1 and TRBJ2-1, the full variable domain is KAGVTQTPRYLIKTRGQQVTLSCSPISGHRSVSWYQQTPGQGLQFLFEYFSETQRNKGNFPGRFSGRQFSNSRSEMNVSTLELGDSALYLCASSAYGTESSYNEQFFGPGTRLTVL.

This clonotype was observed at least ten times. The V and J genes are TRBV7-9 and TRBJ2-5; the D gene could be TRBD1 or TRBD2 (6 bases each). The V and J ends lost 1 base and 5 bases respectively, with 14 bases between them. There are 15 residues in the CDR3. The germline CDR1 and CDR2 sequences are SEHNR and FQNEAQ (reference sequence). Here the CDR3 reads CASSLDGGVLETQYF. As DNA, the CDR3 is TGTGCCAGCAGCTTAGACGGGGGCGTCTTGGAGACCCAGTACTTC. Based on the CDR3 plus reference TRBV7-9 and TRBJ2-5, the full variable domain is DTGVSQNPRHKITKRGQNVTFRCDPISEHNRLYWYRQTLGQGPEFLTYFQNEAQLEKSRLLSDRFSAERPKGSFSTLEIQRTEQGDSAMYLCASSLDGGVLETQYFGPGTRLLVL.

This clonotype has just a few counts. CDR3 sequence (DNA): TGCAGCGTTGGAACGGACCAAAATTCACCCCTCCACTTT. The encoded protein is CSVGTDQNSPLHF. The V call is TRBV29-1, the J call TRBJ1-6; D uncertain. Trimming removed 4 bases at V and 7 bases at J, with 11 bases between. Germline V gene sequence: CDR1 SQVTM, CDR2 ANQGSEA. The CDR3 extends over 13 amino acids.

This clonotype was recorded a few times. The chain is built from TRBV9 and TRBJ1-2; TRBD1 aligns across 7 bases. Germline-derived CDR1 and CDR2 are SGDLS and YYNGEE. Trimming at V came to 4 bases and at J to 1 base, leaving 7 bases not matched to a gene. This CDR3 region has 15 residues. The CDR3 bases are TGTGCCAGCAGCCATGGACAGGAACTTAACTATGGCTACACCTTC. It yields the protein CASSHGQELNYGYTF. The full variable domain, in which reference TRBV9 and TRBJ1-2 provide the parts outside the CDR3, is DSGVTQTPKHLITATGQRVTLRCSPRSGDLSVYWYQQSLDQGLQFLIQYYNGEERAKGNILERFSAQQFPDLHSELNLSSLELGDSALYFCASSHGQELNYGYTFGSGTRLTVV.

This clonotype has only a few counts. The chain is built from TRBV5-1 and TRBJ1-2; tentative D call: TRBD1 (5 bases). The germline CDR1 and CDR2 sequences are SGHRS and YFSETQ. This CDR3 has 15 residues. Trimming left V 0 bases short and J 6 bases short, with 15 bases between. CDR3 nucleotide sequence: TGCGCCAGCAGCTTGGACAATCCAGGGCGCGATGGCTACACCTTC. This sequence encodes CASSLDNPGRDGYTF.

This clonotype has only one observation. The chain is built from TRBV20-1 and TRBJ1-1, with a weak D call TRBD1 (6 bases). V gave up 0 bases and J gave up 3 bases, with 20 bases separating them. CDR3 length: 17 amino acids. From germline, CDR1 is DFQATT and CDR2 SNEGSKA (reference sequence). The CDR3 DNA is TGCAGTGCTAGAGATACGGGGGGTTGGGGGCTGGACACTGAAGCTTTCTTT. Encoded protein: CSARDTGGWGLDTEAFF.

This chain joins TRBV29-1 and TRBJ2-5; TRBD2 agrees at 10 bases. The CDR3 extends over 15 amino acids. CDR1 and CDR2 (germline): SQVTM, ANQGSEA. V dropped 3 bases and J dropped 4; count of bases not matched to a gene: 8. The CDR3 DNA follows: TGCAGCGTTGATGGGCTAGCGGGAGTCACAGAGACCCAGTACTTC. This sequence encodes CSVDGLAGVTETQYF.

This sequence joins TRBV7-9 and TRBJ1-2, with no clear D. V lost 3 bases and J lost 4, with 9 bases in between. CDR1 and CDR2 from the germline V gene are SEHNR and FQNEAQ (reference sequence). The CDR3 extends over 13 amino acids. The CDR3 DNA reads as TGTGCCAGCAGCTTTGACGGACGCTATGGCTACACCTTC. It is translated as CASSFDGRYGYTF. Based on the CDR3 plus reference TRBV7-9 and TRBJ1-2, the full variable domain is DTGVSQNPRHKITKRGQNVTFRCDPISEHNRLYWYRQTLGQGPEFLTYFQNEAQLEKSRLLSDRFSAERPKGSFSTLEIQRTEQGDSAMYLCASSFDGRYGYTFGSGTRLTVV.

This chain links TRBV28 with TRBJ2-4; D perhaps matches TRBD2 (6 bases). Germline V CDR1 and CDR2: MDHEN, SYDVKM. CDR3 length equals 16 residues. Between the trimmed V and J ends, which lost 3 bases and 0 bases, there was a span of 12 bases. The CDR3: CASSFRDWKAKNIQYF. The CDR3, as DNA: TGTGCCAGCAGTTTCCGGGACTGGAAAGCCAAAAACATTCAGTACTTC.

The genes are TRBV5-1 and TRBJ2-5; 10 bases line up with TRBD2. The ends lost 2 bases at V and 2 bases at J; junction bases unmatched: 3. The CDR3 has 15 amino acids. Looked up from germline, CDR1 is SGHRS and CDR2 is YFSETQ. The CDR3 nucleotides read TGCGCCAGCAGCTTTACTAGCGGGGCTCAAGAGACCCAGTACTTC. It encodes CASSFTSGAQETQYF.

The chain joins TRBV12-3 or TRBV12-4 to TRBJ1-5; D is unclear. Trimming left V 5 bases short and J 2 bases short, with 4 bases between. The CDR3 has 12 amino acids. The CDR3 protein is CASSMGNQPQHF. The CDR3 DNA follows: TGTGCCAGCAGTATGGGCAATCAGCCCCAGCATTTT.

In the case of this clonotype: At one end the junction does not follow the germline gene, possibly because of a read error. The chain recombines TRBV5-5 with TRBJ2-1; 12 bases line up with TRBD2. Per germline, CDR1 SGHKS and CDR2 YYEKEE (reference sequence). The CDR3 sequence is 16 residues long. For the CDR3, the DNA is TGTGTCAGCAGCTCCCGACTAGCGGGGGACTACAATGAGCAGTTCTTC. This sequence encodes CVSSSRLAGDYNEQFF.

V and J are TRBV6-2 or TRBV6-3 and TRBJ2-3, with 15 nucleotides matching TRBD2. CDR1 and CDR2 (germline): MNHEY, SVGEGT. There are 16 residues in the CDR3. V shed 6 bases and J 8 bases; nucleotides not matched to a gene: 9. CDR3 sequence reads: CASSKMGLAGGLTQYF. For the CDR3, the DNA is TGTGCCAGCAGCAAGATGGGACTAGCGGGAGGACTTACGCAGTATTTT.

This clonotype was recorded many times. The chain combines TRBV6-1 with TRBJ1-5, with D possibly being TRBD1 (5 bases). The CDR3 sequence is 14 residues long. Germline loops: CDR1 MNHNS, CDR2 SASEGT. V was cut by 5 bases and J by 5 bases, with 13 bases left in between. CDR3 nucleotides: TGTGCCAGCAGTCCGCAGGGCTTCCATCAGCCCCAGCATTTT. Amino acid sequence: CASSPQGFHQPQHF.